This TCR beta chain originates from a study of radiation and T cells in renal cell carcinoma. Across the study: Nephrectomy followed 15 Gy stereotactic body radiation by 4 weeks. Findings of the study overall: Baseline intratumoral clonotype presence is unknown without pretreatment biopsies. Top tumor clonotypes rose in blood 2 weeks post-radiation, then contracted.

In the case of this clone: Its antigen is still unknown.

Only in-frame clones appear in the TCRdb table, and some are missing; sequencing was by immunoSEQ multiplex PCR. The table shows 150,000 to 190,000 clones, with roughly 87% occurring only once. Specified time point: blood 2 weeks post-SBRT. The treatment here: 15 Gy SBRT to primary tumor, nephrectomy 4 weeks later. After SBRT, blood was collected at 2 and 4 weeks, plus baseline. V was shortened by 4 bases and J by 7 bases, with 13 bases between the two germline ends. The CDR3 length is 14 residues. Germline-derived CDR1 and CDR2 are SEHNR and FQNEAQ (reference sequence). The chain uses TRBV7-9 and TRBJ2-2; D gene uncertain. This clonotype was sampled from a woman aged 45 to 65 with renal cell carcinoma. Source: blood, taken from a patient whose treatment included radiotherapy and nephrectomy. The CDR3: CASSYRIDVGELFF. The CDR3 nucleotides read TGTGCCAGCAGCTACCGAATAGACGTCGGGGAGCTGTTTTTT.